This TCR beta chain was observed in a study of CD8+CD57+ T cells in acquired aplastic anemia. CDR3 and TCR beta VDJ profiling relied on a genomic DNA template. TCRdb independently ran MiXCR on the reads; one entry per CDR3 protein. Altogether 450,000 to 550,000 distinct CDR3 sequences are present, roughly a third being singletons, with the ten largest covering less than 0.85%. The CDR3 totals 13 residues. V lost 11 bases, J lost 3 bases, and 8 bases stayed unmatched. Per germline, CDR1 ENHRY and CDR2 SYGVKD. The sequenced patients had an expansion of CD8+CD57+ cells seen by flow cytometry. The source is a human donor with aplastic anemia. This chain uses TRBV10-3 with TRBJ2-7; 9 positions match TRBD2. Sample: sorted CD4+, CD8+, or CD8+CD57+ T cells (not recorded which) from PBMCs. This chain's CDR3 is CAGIATSGYEQYF. The CDR3 nucleotides read TGTGCCGGAATTGCGACTAGCGGCTACGAGCAGTACTTC.